This T cell receptor (beta chain) was retrieved from a study of blood T cell repertoires in COVID-19. Study context: Acute-phase and convalescent COVID-19 samples originated in the United States, Italy and Spain. PBMCs, B-cell-depleted T cells, or T cells were the source of the cDNA or gDNA that made up the material.

The CDR3 totals 15 residues. V gave up 4 bases and J gave up 0 bases, with 12 bases separating them. The germline V gene has CDR1 ENHRY and CDR2 SYGVKD. Original data processing: How many nucleated cells were present was estimated from reference gene primer amplification. The repertoire was sequenced with immunoSEQ multiplex PCR; TCRdb's copy has only in-frame clones and lacks some. V, J and clone size reflect that table, while D and trimming were determined from the DNA. The sample contains under 75,000 clones, about four fifths of which appear only once. The V call is TRBV10-3, the J call TRBJ1-1; D perhaps matches TRBD1 (6 bases). The specimen sequenced was peripheral blood. The receptor was isolated from a human donor in a cohort sampled during active COVID-19. CDR3 DNA sequence: TGTGCCATCAGTGGGGGGCAGGGCATGAACACTGAAGCTTTCTTT. Protein sequence: CAISGGQGMNTEAFF.